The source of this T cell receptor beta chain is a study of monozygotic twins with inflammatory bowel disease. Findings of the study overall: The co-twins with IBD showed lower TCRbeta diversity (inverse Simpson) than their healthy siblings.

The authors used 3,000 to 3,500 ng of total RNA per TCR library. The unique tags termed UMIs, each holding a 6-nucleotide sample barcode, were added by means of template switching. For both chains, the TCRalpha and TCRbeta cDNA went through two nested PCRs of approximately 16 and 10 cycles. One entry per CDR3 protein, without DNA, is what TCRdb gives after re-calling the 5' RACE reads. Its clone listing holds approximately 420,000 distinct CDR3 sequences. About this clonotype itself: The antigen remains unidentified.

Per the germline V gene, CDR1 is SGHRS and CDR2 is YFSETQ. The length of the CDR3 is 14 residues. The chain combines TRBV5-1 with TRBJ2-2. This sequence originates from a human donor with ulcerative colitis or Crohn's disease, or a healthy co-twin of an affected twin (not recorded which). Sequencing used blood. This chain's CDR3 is CASSVGRETGELFF. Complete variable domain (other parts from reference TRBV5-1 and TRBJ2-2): KAGVTQTPRYLIKTRGQQVTLSCSPISGHRSVSWYQQTPGQGLQFLFEYFSETQRNKGNFPGRFSGRQFSNSRSEMNVSTLELGDSALYLCASSVGRETGELFFGEGSRLTVL.